Listed below are T cell receptor beta chains from one sample, sequenced in a study of cytomegalovirus exposure and HLA in healthy donors. Sequenced by immunoSEQ multiplex PCR; TCRdb stores in-frame clones only, minus some. Found here are under 200,000 clones, about 80% of them singletons; the top ten hold 2% to 2.5%. The sample comprised PBMCs. These receptor sequences come from a man aged 60 to 69 in good health and CMV-seronegative. CDR3s include the opening cysteine and the closing phenylalanine or tryptophan. Fields, in order: clone size, V gene, J gene, D gene, CDR3 DNA, CDR3 protein. The D gene is left open where the match is weak. Size values are once, few and many counts, or a class for expanded clones, and some rows have none.

size: -; V: TRBV6-5; J: TRBJ1-6; D: -; DNA: TGTGCCGGCAGCGTCCTTGGGGGGGGTGGTTCACCCCTCCACTTT; CDR3: CAGSVLGGGGSPLHF
size: -; V: TRBV4-2; J: TRBJ2-5; D: TRBD1; DNA: TGTGCCAGCAGCCCCACGTCGGGACAGCAAGAGACCCAGTACTTC; CDR3: CASSPTSGQQETQYF
size: -; V: TRBV4-2; J: TRBJ2-7; D: -; DNA: TGTGCCAGCAGCCAAACAGTATCTGGCCGATTGACCTACGAGCAGTACTTC; CDR3: CASSQTVSGRLTYEQYF
size: -; V: TRBV20-1; J: TRBJ1-1; D: -; DNA: TGCAGTGCTAGAAACATTGAAGCTTTCTTT; CDR3: CSARNIEAFF
size: -; V: TRBV5-8; J: TRBJ2-7; D: TRBD1; DNA: TGTGCCAGCAGCCGAAGGTCTGGACAGGGTACCTACGAGCAGTACTTC; CDR3: CASSRRSGQGTYEQYF
size: -; V: TRBV10-3; J: TRBJ2-3; D: -; DNA: TGTGCCATCAGCGAGACTAGGGTTAACACAGATACGCAGTATTTT; CDR3: CAISETRVNTDTQYF
size: -; V: TRBV18; J: TRBJ1-1; D: TRBD1; DNA: TGTGCCAGCTCACCCCTGCCCGGGACAGTAAACACTGAAGCTTTCTTT; CDR3: CASSPLPGTVNTEAFF
size: -; V: TRBV2; J: TRBJ2-2; D: -; DNA: TGTGCCAGCAATTATTACACCGGGGAGCTGTTTTTT; CDR3: CASNYYTGELFF
size: -; V: TRBV6-5; J: TRBJ1-2; D: -; DNA: TGTGCCAGCAGTGCAACAGGGACAAATGGCTACACCTTC; CDR3: CASSATGTNGYTF
size: -; V: TRBV2; J: TRBJ2-2; D: -; DNA: TGTGCCAGCAGTGAGAGGGTAACCACCGGGGAGCTGTTTTTT; CDR3: CASSERVTTGELFF
size: -; V: TRBV5-1; J: TRBJ2-2; D: TRBD1; DNA: TGCGCCAGCAGCCGATCGACAGGGGTTAACACCGGGGAGCTGTTTTTT; CDR3: CASSRSTGVNTGELFF
size: -; V: TRBV27; J: TRBJ2-1; D: TRBD2; DNA: TGTGCCAGCAGTGCCGGGACTAGCGGGAGGTCTAGCTCCTACAATGAGCAGTTCTTC; CDR3: CASSAGTSGRSSSYNEQFF
size: few; V: TRBV6-5; J: TRBJ1-1; D: TRBD1; DNA: TGTGCCAGCAGAAGGGGGCTTTCGGCTAACACTGAAGCTTTCTTT; CDR3: CASRRGLSANTEAFF
size: -; V: TRBV7-3; J: TRBJ1-1; D: -; DNA: TGTGCCAGCAGCTTAACGGGGGGAAACACTGAAGCTTTCTTT; CDR3: CASSLTGGNTEAFF
size: -; V: TRBV2; J: TRBJ2-7; D: -; DNA: TGTGCCAGCAGCGAGGGACACCCTGGGTCCTACGAGCAGTACTTC; CDR3: CASSEGHPGSYEQYF
size: -; V: TRBV7-2; J: TRBJ2-2; D: -; DNA: TGTGCCAGCAGCTCAGGGACTTCCACCGGGGAGCTGTTTTTT; CDR3: CASSSGTSTGELFF
size: -; V: TRBV19; J: TRBJ2-7; D: TRBD1; DNA: TGTGCCACACCTAGCCGGGACAGGTTCTCCTACGAGCAGTACTTC; CDR3: CATPSRDRFSYEQYF
size: -; V: TRBV7-8; J: TRBJ1-3; D: TRBD1; DNA: TGTGCCAGCAGCTTAGGGGGACAGGGTTCGGGAAACACCATATATTTT; CDR3: CASSLGGQGSGNTIYF
size: -; V: TRBV15; J: TRBJ2-5; D: -; DNA: TGTGCCACCAGCAGAGATGAGGCAGAGACCCAGTACTTC; CDR3: CATSRDEAETQYF
size: -; V: TRBV28; J: TRBJ1-3; D: -; DNA: TGTGCCAGCGGGGGGGAACAGGGCTCTGGAAACACCATATATTTT; CDR3: CASGGEQGSGNTIYF
size: -; V: TRBV7-9; J: TRBJ2-2; D: TRBD1; DNA: TGTGCCAGCAGCTCTGACAGGGGGAACACCGGGGAGCTGTTTTTT; CDR3: CASSSDRGNTGELFF
size: -; V: TRBV6-1; J: TRBJ2-7; D: -; DNA: TGTGCCAGCAAATTGGCTCATCCCTACGAGCAGTACTTC; CDR3: CASKLAHPYEQYF
size: -; V: TRBV7-7; J: TRBJ2-1; D: -; DNA: TGTGCCAGCAGCTTAGTTTTCGGTTCCTATGAGCAGTTCTTC; CDR3: CASSLVFGSYEQFF
size: -; V: TRBV19; J: TRBJ1-1; D: TRBD1; DNA: TGTGCCAGTACTTTGGACAGGAGGACTGAAGCTTTCTTT; CDR3: CASTLDRRTEAFF
size: -; V: TRBV14; J: TRBJ2-7; D: TRBD1; DNA: TGTGCCAGCAGCCAACCCGGACAGGGCCTTTACGAGCAGTACTTC; CDR3: CASSQPGQGLYEQYF
size: -; V: TRBV5-1; J: TRBJ1-3; D: TRBD1; DNA: TGCGCCAGCAGTGCGGACAGGTTATCTGGAAACACCATATATTTT; CDR3: CASSADRLSGNTIYF
size: -; V: TRBV7-9; J: TRBJ1-5; D: -; DNA: TGTGCCAGCAGCCGAGACAATCAGCCCCAGCATTTT; CDR3: CASSRDNQPQHF
size: few; V: TRBV29-1; J: TRBJ2-1; D: -; DNA: TGCAGCGTGGGCCCAAGGGGAAACCACAATGAGCAGTTCTTC; CDR3: CSVGPRGNHNEQFF
size: -; V: TRBV5-4; J: TRBJ1-6; D: TRBD1; DNA: TGTGCCAGCAGCCGGACAGGGGGACGTTCACCCCTCAACTTT; CDR3: CASSRTGGRSPLNF
size: -; V: TRBV11-1; J: TRBJ1-1; D: -; DNA: TGTGCCAGCAGCTTGGGGCAGACTAACACTGAAGCTTTCTTT; CDR3: CASSLGQTNTEAFF
size: few; V: TRBV10-2; J: TRBJ1-2; D: TRBD1; DNA: TGCGCCAGCAGTGGAGGAGGGGGCGTTGGCTATGGCTACACCTTC; CDR3: CASSGGGGVGYGYTF
size: -; V: TRBV28; J: TRBJ2-2; D: TRBD2; DNA: TGTGCCAGCAGCTTCCCCCCGGCGGGAGCCACCATTGGGCTCACCGGGGAGCTGTTTTTT; CDR3: CASSFPPAGATIGLTGELFF
size: few; V: TRBV13; J: TRBJ2-2; D: -; DNA: TGTGCCAGCAGCTTAGCGGGACAAACCGGGGAGCTGTTTTTT; CDR3: CASSLAGQTGELFF
size: once; V: TRBV19; J: TRBJ2-6; D: -; DNA: TGTGCCAGTAGTGCCCAGGTTACTGGGGCCAACGTCCTGACTTTC; CDR3: CASSAQVTGANVLTF
size: -; V: TRBV28; J: TRBJ1-2; D: -; DNA: TGTGCCAGCAGTCCCCGGGGGGACATTCAAAATGGCTACACCTTC; CDR3: CASSPRGDIQNGYTF
size: once; V: TRBV2; J: TRBJ2-1; D: TRBD2; DNA: TGTGCCAGCAGCTACCAGCGGGAGACCAATGAGCAGTTCTTC; CDR3: CASSYQRETNEQFF
size: once; V: TRBV6-1; J: TRBJ1-5; D: -; DNA: TGTGCCAGCACCCTCGGACGGACTAATCAGCCCCAGCATTTT; CDR3: CASTLGRTNQPQHF
size: -; V: TRBV7-3; J: TRBJ2-4; D: -; DNA: TGTGCCAGCAGCTTAGACAGGATATCAAACATTCAGTACTTC; CDR3: CASSLDRISNIQYF
size: -; V: TRBV7-9; J: TRBJ2-7; D: TRBD1; DNA: TGTGCCAGCAGCTTACCACCCGGACAGGCCGAGCAGTACTTC; CDR3: CASSLPPGQAEQYF
size: -; V: TRBV11-2; J: TRBJ2-3; D: -; DNA: TGTGCCAGCAGCCCCGGGACTGGCACAGATACGCAGTATTTT; CDR3: CASSPGTGTDTQYF
size: -; V: TRBV5-6; J: TRBJ2-5; D: TRBD2; DNA: TGTGCCAGCAGATTCGGGACTAGCCAAACCGTTTTAAAAGAGACCCAGTACTTC; CDR3: CASRFGTSQTVLKETQYF